These 20 T cell receptor beta chains were all obtained from the same sample, sequenced in a study of CD8 T cells in Susac syndrome. RNA amounts of about 0.45 to 1 ug underwent reverse transcription with random hexamers. TCRdb re-analysed the immunoSEQ multiplex PCR reads in MiXCR, keeping a single row per CDR3 protein. The sample includes some 150,000 distinct CDR3 sequences, approximately 94% of them seen just once. Sequencing was done on a sample of CD4+ T cells from PBMCs. These receptors were taken from a human donor in good health.

V usage is TRBV24-1 and J usage is TRBJ2-1; 16 bases agree with TRBD2. The trim removed 4 bases at V and 10 bases at J, leaving 3 bases unmatched. The CDR3 spans 15 residues. Germline lookup yields CDR1 KGHDR and CDR2 SFDVKD. The CDR3 is CATSEPGLAGGEQFF. Written as DNA, the CDR3 is TGTGCCACCAGTGAGCCGGGACTAGCGGGAGGGGAGCAGTTCTTC.

J is TRBJ2-5 and V is TRBV18; D remains unclear. CDR1 is KGHSH, CDR2 LQKENI, per germline. Trimming left V 5 bases short and J 5 bases short, with 18 bases between. The CDR3 is 15 amino acids. CDR3 bases: TGTGCCAGCTCAAGGAGATTACAGCAGTCCGAGACCCAGTACTTC. It specifies CASSRRLQQSETQYF.

This chain connects TRBV7-2 to TRBJ2-3; possible D gene TRBD2, 6 bases. Germline CDR1 reads SGHTA; CDR2 reads FQGNSA. V lost 8 bases and J 4 bases, leaving 22 bases between the germline ends. The CDR3 has 16 amino acids. This CDR3 is CASAVLGGNPADTQYF. The CDR3 DNA sequence: TGTGCCAGCGCAGTTTTGGGGGGAAATCCCGCAGATACGCAGTATTTT. Filled out from reference TRBV7-2 and TRBJ2-3, the complete variable domain reads GAGVSQSPSNKVTEKGKDVELRCDPISGHTALYWYRQSLGQGLEFLIYFQGNSAPDKSGLPSDRFSAERTGGSVSTLTIQRTQQEDSAVYLCASAVLGGNPADTQYFGPGTRLTVL.

CDR3 protein: CASRRAGGWGYNEQFF. The CDR3 nucleotides are TGTGCCAGCAGACGTGCGGGGGGATGGGGCTACAATGAGCAGTTCTTC. This chain connects TRBV7-2 to TRBJ2-1, with 8 bases aligning to TRBD2. J lost 3 bases, V lost 6 bases, and 10 bases had no gene match. CDR1 SGHTA and CDR2 FQGNSA come from the germline V gene. This CDR3 comprises 16 residues.

V gene TRBV6-1 combines with J gene TRBJ2-6, with 10 bases matching TRBD1. The length of the CDR3 is 17 residues. The germline V gene has CDR1 MNHNS and CDR2 SASEGT. The V gene end was trimmed by 6 bases and the J gene end by 1 base; junction bases not matched to a gene: 6. For the CDR3, the DNA is TGTGCCAGCAGAGACAGGGGGCGAGGGTCTGGGGCCAACGTCCTGACTTTC. Its protein product is CASRDRGRGSGANVLTF.

The J gene is TRBJ1-5, the V gene TRBV7-2, with D perhaps matching TRBD1 (6 bases). Looked up from germline, CDR1 is SGHTA and CDR2 is FQGNSA. This CDR3 has 16 amino acids. Trimming removed 2 bases at V and 0 bases at J, with 11 bases between. CDR3: CASSLQGPNSNQPQHF. CDR3 sequence (DNA): TGTGCCAGCAGCTTACAGGGGCCCAATAGCAATCAGCCCCAGCATTTT. The whole variable domain, filled in from reference TRBV7-2 and TRBJ1-5, reads GAGVSQSPSNKVTEKGKDVELRCDPISGHTALYWYRQSLGQGLEFLIYFQGNSAPDKSGLPSDRFSAERTGGSVSTLTIQRTQQEDSAVYLCASSLQGPNSNQPQHFGDGTRLSIL.

This rearrangement joins TRBV12-3 or TRBV12-4 to TRBJ2-1; D gene unclear. V was shortened by 5 bases and J by 1 base, with 18 bases between the two germline ends. This CDR3 contains 17 residues. The CDR3 loop is CASSALIGPISYNEQFF. Written as DNA, the CDR3 is TGTGCCAGCAGTGCCCTAATAGGCCCCATTTCCTACAATGAGCAGTTCTTC.

The genes are TRBV6-1 and TRBJ2-5; 8 bases are a match to TRBD1. The germline V gene has CDR1 MNHNS and CDR2 SASEGT. V was clipped by 8 bases and J by 5 bases; unmatched bases: 4. The CDR3 has 12 amino acids. CDR3 DNA sequence: TGTGCCAGCCCGGACAGGGCTGAGACCCAGTACTTC. Translated, it gives CASPDRAETQYF.

The J gene is TRBJ2-5, the V gene TRBV20-1; 9 positions match TRBD2. This CDR3 region has 14 residues. J was trimmed by 5 bases and V by 3 bases; bases with no gene match: 7. From germline, CDR1 is DFQATT and CDR2 SNEGSKA (reference sequence). The CDR3 DNA follows: TGCAGTGCTAGGGCTAGCGGGATGGATGAGACCCAGTACTTC. This encodes CSARASGMDETQYF.

The chain carries TRBV20-1 and TRBJ1-2; 11 bases are shared with TRBD1. Germline values: CDR1 DFQATT, CDR2 SNEGSKA (reference sequence). V dropped 0 bases and J dropped 8; count of bases not matched to a gene: 11. The CDR3 has 16 amino acids. The CDR3: CSARDDGTGGWVGYTF. The CDR3 DNA reads as TGCAGTGCTAGAGATGACGGGACAGGGGGTTGGGTAGGCTACACCTTC.

The rearrangement uses TRBV29-1 and TRBJ2-2, with 10 nucleotides matching TRBD1. This CDR3 has 13 amino acids. V trimming: 6 bases; J trimming: 4 bases; junction bases outside the gene matches: 2. In germline, CDR1 is SQVTM, CDR2 ANQGSEA. The CDR3 DNA follows: TGCAGCGTCCGGACAGGGGGCACCGGGGAGCTGTTTTTT. As protein: CSVRTGGTGELFF.

The chain combines TRBV29-1 with TRBJ2-2; tentatively, D is TRBD2 (7 bases). The CDR3 length is 15 residues. Between the trimmed V and J ends, which lost 0 bases and 1 base, there was a span of 9 bases. Germline V gene data show CDR1 as SQVTM and CDR2 as ANQGSEA. For the CDR3, the DNA is TGCAGCGTTGAAGACGGGGGGCGGAACACCGGGGAGCTGTTTTTT. It encodes CSVEDGGRNTGELFF.

The rearrangement joins TRBV7-9 to TRBJ2-1, with TRBD2 matching 7 bases. CDR1 and CDR2 (germline): SEHNR, FQNEAQ (reference sequence). V shed 5 bases, J shed 2 bases, and the junction held 15 bases outside the gene matches. The CDR3 totals 18 residues. CDR3 sequence (DNA): TGTGCCAGCAGCGCCCTCCGGAGGCGGGAGACCGCCTACAATGAGCAGTTCTTC. Amino acids: CASSALRRRETAYNEQFF.

This clonotype was seen only once. This sequence joins TRBV30 and TRBJ2-2, with D uncertain. Germline CDR1 GTSNPN, CDR2 SVGIG (reference sequence). The ends were cut back, 5 bases at V and 5 bases at J, with 15 bases in the middle. The CDR3 has 14 amino acids. CDR3 amino acids: CAWQERLVTGELFF. The CDR3 nucleotides are TGTGCCTGGCAGGAGAGATTAGTTACCGGGGAGCTGTTTTTT.

The chain is built from TRBV24-1 and TRBJ2-2; 9 bases align to TRBD1. Per the germline V gene, CDR1 is KGHDR and CDR2 is SFDVKD. CDR3 length: 14 residues. V dropped 9 bases and J dropped 4; count of bases not matched to a gene: 5. CDR3 coding DNA: TGTGCCACCCGGACAGGGGTCGGCACCGGGGAGCTGTTTTTT. It codes for CATRTGVGTGELFF.

The V call is TRBV20-1, the J call TRBJ2-3, with 8 bases matching TRBD2. CDR1 is DFQATT, CDR2 SNEGSKA, per germline (reference sequence). The CDR3 is 14 residues long. Losses at the gene ends were 5 bases for V and 2 bases for J; bases not matched to a gene: 6. The CDR3 nucleotides read TGCAGTGCTCCCAAAGCGGGGGTCACAGATACGCAGTATTTT. Translated, it gives CSAPKAGVTDTQYF.

This chain joins TRBV2 and TRBJ1-4; D unresolved. CDR1 and CDR2 (germline): SNHLY, FYNNEI. V lost 2 bases, J lost 7 bases, and 11 bases lay in between. This CDR3 region has 14 residues. The CDR3 loop reads CASSESEMVEKLFF. The CDR3 coding sequence is TGTGCCAGCAGTGAAAGTGAAATGGTTGAAAAACTGTTTTTT.

The chain is built from TRBV28 and TRBJ2-2; TRBD2 might be the D (6 bases). Germline values: CDR1 MDHEN, CDR2 SYDVKM. The length of the CDR3 is 13 residues. V was clipped by 7 bases and J by 7 bases, with 13 bases between them. CDR3 sequence reads: CASTLTSIGELFF. The CDR3 region has the DNA TGTGCCAGCACCCTGACTAGTATCGGGGAGCTGTTTTTT.

The chain couples TRBV5-6 to TRBJ2-4, with no clear D. Looked up from germline, CDR1 is SGHDT and CDR2 is YYEEEE. Trimming stripped 0 bases from V and 6 bases from J, with 10 bases between. The CDR3 runs to 14 residues. This CDR3 reads CASSLGSPGNIQYF. CDR3 coding DNA: TGTGCCAGCAGCTTGGGGTCGCCGGGAAACATTCAGTACTTC.

This chain joins TRBV9 and TRBJ2-7; D perhaps matches TRBD1 (6 bases). CDR1 is SGDLS, CDR2 YYNGEE, per germline. Trimming stripped 0 bases from V and 1 base from J, with 11 bases between. The CDR3 length is 15 residues. CDR3 sequence (DNA): TGTGCCAGCAGCGTAGGACAGGAGCCGTCCTACGAGCAGTACTTC. It is translated as CASSVGQEPSYEQYF.